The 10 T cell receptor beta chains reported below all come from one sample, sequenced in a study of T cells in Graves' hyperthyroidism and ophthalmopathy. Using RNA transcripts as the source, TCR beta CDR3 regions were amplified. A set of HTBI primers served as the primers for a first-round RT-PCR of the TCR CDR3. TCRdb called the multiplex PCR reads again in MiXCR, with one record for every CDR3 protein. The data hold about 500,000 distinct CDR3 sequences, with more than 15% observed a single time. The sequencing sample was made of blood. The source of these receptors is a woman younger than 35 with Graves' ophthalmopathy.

The CDR3: CAWSRTGEGRHEQYF. The CDR3 region has the DNA TGTGCCTGGAGTAGAACAGGGGAGGGGAGGCACGAGCAGTACTTC. This sequence joins TRBV30 and TRBJ2-7; either TRBD1 or TRBD2 may supply D (7 bases each). Germline CDR1 GTSNPN, CDR2 SVGIG (reference sequence). The CDR3 contains 15 residues. Trimming pared 2 bases from V and 5 bases from J, leaving 19 bases between.

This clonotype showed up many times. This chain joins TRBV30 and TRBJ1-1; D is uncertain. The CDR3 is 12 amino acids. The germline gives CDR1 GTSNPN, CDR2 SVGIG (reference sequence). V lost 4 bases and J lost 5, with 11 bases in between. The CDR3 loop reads CAWKWESTEAFF. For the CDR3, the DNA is TGTGCCTGGAAGTGGGAATCAACTGAAGCTTTCTTT. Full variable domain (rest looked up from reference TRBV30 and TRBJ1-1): SQTIHQWPATLVQPVGSPLSLECTVEGTSNPNLYWYRQAAGRGLQLLFYSVGIGQISSEVPQNLSASRPQDRQFILSSKKLLLSDSGFYLCAWKWESTEAFFGQGTRLTVV.

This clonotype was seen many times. The CDR3 region is CALQPGQGVSGYTF. The CDR3 DNA follows: TGTGCCCTCCAACCGGGACAGGGGGTGAGTGGCTACACCTTC. V gene TRBV28 combines with J gene TRBJ1-2, with TRBD1 matching over 11 bases. CDR3 length equals 14 residues. Unmatched junction bases numbered 12, after V lost 11 bases and J lost 7 bases. Germline assignment: CDR1 MDHEN and CDR2 SYDVKM.

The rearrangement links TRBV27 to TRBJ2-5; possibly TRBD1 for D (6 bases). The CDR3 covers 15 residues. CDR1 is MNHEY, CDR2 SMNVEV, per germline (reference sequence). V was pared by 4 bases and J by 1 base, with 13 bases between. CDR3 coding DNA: TGTGCCAGCAGTTCCCAGCAGGGGATCCAAGAGACCCAGTACTTC. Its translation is CASSSQQGIQETQYF.

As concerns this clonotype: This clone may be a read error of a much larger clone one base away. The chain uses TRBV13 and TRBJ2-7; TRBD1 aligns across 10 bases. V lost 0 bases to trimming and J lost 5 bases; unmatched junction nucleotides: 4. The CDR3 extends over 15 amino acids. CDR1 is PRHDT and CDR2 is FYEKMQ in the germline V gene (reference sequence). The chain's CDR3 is CASSLGGQGRHEQYF. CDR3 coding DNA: TGTGCCAGCAGCTTAGGGGGACAGGGGAGGCACGAGCAGTACTTC. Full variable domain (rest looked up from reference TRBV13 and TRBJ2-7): AAGVIQSPRHLIKEKRETATLKCYPIPRHDTVYWYQQGPGQDPQFLISFYEKMQSDKGSIPDRFSAQQFSDYHSELNMSSLELGDSALYFCASSLGGQGRHEQYFGPGTRLTVT.

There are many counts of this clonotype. Written as DNA, the CDR3 is TGTGCCAGCAGTACGGGAAACACCATATATTTT. It yields the protein CASSTGNTIYF. The chain joins TRBV12-3 or TRBV12-4 to TRBJ1-3, with D unresolved. Deletions cut 5 bases from V and 4 bases from J, with 3 bases between. The CDR3 spans 11 residues.

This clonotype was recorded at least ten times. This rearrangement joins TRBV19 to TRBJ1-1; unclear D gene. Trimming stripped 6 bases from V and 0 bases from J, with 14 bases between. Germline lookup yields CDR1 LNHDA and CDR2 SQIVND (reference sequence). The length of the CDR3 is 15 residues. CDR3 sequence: CASSPGYPLNTEAFF. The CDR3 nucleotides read TGTGCCAGTAGCCCCGGGTACCCCCTGAACACTGAAGCTTTCTTT.

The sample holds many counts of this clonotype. The CDR3 nucleotides are TGTGCCAGCAGTGTACAGGGGGCTGATGGCTACACCTTC. Protein sequence: CASSVQGADGYTF. J is TRBJ1-2 and V is TRBV6-1; 9 nucleotides agree with TRBD1. J gave up 6 bases and V 4 bases, and 3 bases lay outside the gene matches. This CDR3 contains 13 residues. Germline V gene lookup returns CDR1 MNHNS and CDR2 SASEGT.

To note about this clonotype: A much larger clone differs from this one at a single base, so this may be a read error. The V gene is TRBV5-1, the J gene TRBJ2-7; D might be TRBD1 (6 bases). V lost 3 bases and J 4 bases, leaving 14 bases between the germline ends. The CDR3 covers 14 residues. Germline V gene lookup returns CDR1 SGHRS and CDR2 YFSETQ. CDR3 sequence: CASSSQGEAYEQYF. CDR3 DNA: TGCGCCAGCAGCTCACAGGGAGAAGCGTACGAGCAGTACTTC.

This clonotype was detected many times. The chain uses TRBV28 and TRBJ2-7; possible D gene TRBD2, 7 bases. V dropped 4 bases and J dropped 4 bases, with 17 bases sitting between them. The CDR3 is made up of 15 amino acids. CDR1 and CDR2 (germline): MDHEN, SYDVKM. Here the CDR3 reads CASSSRGERGYEQYF. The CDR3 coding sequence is TGTGCCAGCAGTTCCCGGGGGGAGAGGGGGTACGAGCAGTACTTC.